This T cell receptor beta chain was sequenced during a study of blood T cell repertoires in COVID-19. Study details: Samples taken during acute and convalescent COVID-19 were collected in the United States, Italy and Spain. T cells, B-cell-depleted T cells, or PBMCs supplied cDNA or gDNA.

This clone was detected once. Seattle participants joined during active infection and were tracked over time. V lost 3 bases to trimming and J lost 5 bases; unmatched junction nucleotides: 6. CDR1 is KGHSH and CDR2 is LQKENI in the germline V gene. This CDR3 region has 15 residues. In the original workflow: Amplification from reference gene primers served as the basis for estimated nucleated cell counts. This table comes from immunoSEQ multiplex PCR, and its TCRdb copy is limited to in-frame clones, with some not included. V, J and clone size derive from that table, while D and trimming were established from the DNA sequence. The table shows around 150,000 clones, with 65% to 90% occurring only once.

V gene TRBV18 combines with J gene TRBJ2-1; 8 bases are shared with TRBD2. The sequenced sample was peripheral blood. This sequence originates from a woman in her thirties or forties with COVID-19, enrolled during active disease. CDR3 amino acids: CASSPRSAGDNEQFF. CDR3 sequence (DNA): TGTGCCAGCTCACCCAGGTCAGCGGGAGACAATGAGCAGTTCTTC.